This TCR beta chain derives from a study of control samples from healthy donors and cancer patients. From germline, CDR1 is MGHRA and CDR2 YSYEKL. V gave up 2 bases and J gave up 0 bases, with 7 bases separating them. The CDR3 consists of 15 residues. Assay: immunoSEQ multiplex PCR; the TCRdb copy retains only in-frame clones and omits some. The data show about 190,000 clones, roughly nine tenths seen once. The chain uses TRBV4-1 and TRBJ2-2; D might be TRBD1 (6 bases). This receptor was identified in a man aged 25 to 40 in good health. Sequences were obtained from blood. The CDR3 DNA sequence: TGCGCCAGCAGCCAACGACAGGCGAACACCGGGGAGCTGTTTTTT. Translation gives CASSQRQANTGELFF.